Shown below are 9 T cell receptor beta chains from a single sample sequenced in a study of OX40 agonist ivuxolimab in advanced cancers. Libraries were prepared by immunoSEQ multiplex PCR; TCRdb keeps only in-frame clonotypes and omits some of them. The sample consists of 42,000 or so clones, 85% to 90% of them appearing once. The input for sequencing was CD4+ or CD8+ T cells sorted from blood, taken in a trial of the OX40 agonist ivuxolimab. The origin of the receptors is an adult with an advanced solid tumor such as melanoma, head and neck, liver or kidney cancer.

The V and J genes are TRBV27 and TRBJ1-6; TRBD1 is a possible D gene (6 bases). Deletions cut 3 bases from V and 4 bases from J, with 10 bases between. The germline V gene encodes CDR1 MNHEY and CDR2 SMNVEV (reference sequence). This CDR3 comprises 15 residues. The CDR3 loop reads CASSFRDTYNSPLHF. The CDR3 nucleotides read TGTGCCAGCAGTTTCCGGGACACATATAATTCACCCCTCCACTTT.

The genes are TRBV11-2 and TRBJ1-2; D is possibly TRBD1 (5 bases). The CDR3 spans 13 residues. V lost 5 bases, J lost 8 bases, and 15 bases lay in between. Germline CDR1 and CDR2: SGHAT and FQNNGV. The CDR3 region has the DNA TGTGCCAGCAGCCCCCTCGACTGGGGCGGCTACACCTTC. Translating gives CASSPLDWGGYTF.

The chain recombines TRBV25-1 with TRBJ1-2; tentative D call: TRBD1 (5 bases). V was cut by 4 bases and J by 0 bases, with 18 bases left in between. CDR3 length: 17 amino acids. Germline lookup yields CDR1 MGHDK and CDR2 SYGVNS. The CDR3 is CASSGPPGRRANYGYTF. CDR3 sequence (DNA): TGTGCCAGCAGTGGCCCCCCAGGGAGACGGGCTAACTATGGCTACACCTTC.

The CDR3: CSVALSNTEAFF. CDR3 coding DNA: TGCAGCGTTGCTTTATCGAACACTGAAGCTTTCTTT. V is TRBV29-1 and J is TRBJ1-1; no reliable D call. The V gene lost 4 bases and the J gene lost 1 base, with 7 bases spanning the gap. The CDR3 covers 12 residues. CDR1 and CDR2 (germline): SQVTM, ANQGSEA. The whole variable domain, remainder taken from reference TRBV29-1 and TRBJ1-1, is SAVISQKPSRDICQRGTSLTIQCQVDSQVTMMFWYRQQPGQSLTLIATANQGSEATYESGFVIDKFPISRPNLTFSTLTVSNMSPEDSSIYLCSVALSNTEAFFGQGTRLTVV.

The CDR3 sequence is CASSQAVNTEAFF. The CDR3 DNA is TGCGCCAGCAGCCAAGCTGTGAACACTGAAGCTTTCTTT. The chain uses TRBV4-1 and TRBJ1-1, with D hard to call. Germline V lookup: CDR1 MGHRA, CDR2 YSYEKL. V lost 1 base, J lost 0 bases, and 3 bases lay in between. CDR3 length: 13 residues.

The rearrangement joins TRBV5-6 to TRBJ2-5, with 9 bases matching TRBD1. This CDR3 region has 13 residues. Germline V gene sequence: CDR1 SGHDT, CDR2 YYEEEE. The V segment lost 4 bases and the J segment 6 bases; nucleotides outside the gene matches: 4. The CDR3 region is CASSVGQGKTQYF. CDR3 DNA sequence: TGTGCCAGCAGCGTAGGACAGGGGAAGACCCAGTACTTC.

This clone was observed a single time. This rearrangement joins TRBV7-6 to TRBJ1-1; 8 nucleotides agree with TRBD1. The V gene's germline CDR1 is SGHVS and CDR2 FNYEAQ. The CDR3 runs to 18 residues. V shed 0 bases, J shed 0 bases, and the junction held 9 bases outside the gene matches. The CDR3 bases are TGTGCCAGCAGCTTAGCGGAAGGGACAGGCTCCCTGAACACTGAAGCTTTCTTT. Translation: CASSLAEGTGSLNTEAFF. The variable domain in full, completed from reference TRBV7-6 and TRBJ1-1, reads GAGVSQSPRYKVTKRGQDVALRCDPISGHVSLYWYRQALGQGPEFLTYFNYEAQQDKSGLPNDRFSAERPEGSISTLTIQRTEQRDSAMYRCASSLAEGTGSLNTEAFFGQGTRLTVV.

The sample holds one count of this clone. The chain uses TRBV28 and TRBJ2-7, with TRBD2 matching over 9 bases. CDR3 length: 16 amino acids. Looked up from germline, CDR1 is MDHEN and CDR2 is SYDVKM. V lost 6 bases, J lost 4 bases, and 13 bases stayed unmatched. CDR3: CASSHPLAGEQYEQYV. Written as DNA, the CDR3 is TGTGCCAGCAGCCACCCCTTAGCGGGGGAGCAATACGAGCAGTACGTC.

This chain uses TRBV14 with TRBJ2-7; D is uncertain. The CDR3 covers 15 residues. Germline CDR1 is SGHDN and CDR2 is FVKESK. V lost 2 bases and J 0 bases, leaving 11 bases between the germline ends. The CDR3 spells CASSQNAPSSYEQYV. The CDR3 nucleotides are TGTGCCAGCAGCCAAAACGCCCCGAGCTCCTACGAGCAGTACGTC.